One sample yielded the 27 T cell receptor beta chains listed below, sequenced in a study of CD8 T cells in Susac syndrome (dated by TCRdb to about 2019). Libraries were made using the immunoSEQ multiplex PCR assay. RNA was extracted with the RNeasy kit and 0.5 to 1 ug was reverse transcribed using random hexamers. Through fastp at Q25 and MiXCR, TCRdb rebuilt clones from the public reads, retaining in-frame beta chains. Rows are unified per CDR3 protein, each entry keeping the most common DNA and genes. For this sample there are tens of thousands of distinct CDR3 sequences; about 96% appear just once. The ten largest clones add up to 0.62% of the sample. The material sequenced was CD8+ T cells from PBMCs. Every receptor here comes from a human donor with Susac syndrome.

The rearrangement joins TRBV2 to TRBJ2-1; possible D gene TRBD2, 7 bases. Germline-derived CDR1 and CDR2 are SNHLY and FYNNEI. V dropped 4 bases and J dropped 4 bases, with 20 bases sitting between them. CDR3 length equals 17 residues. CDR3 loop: CASSVGGMAGAYNEQFF. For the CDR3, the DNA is TGTGCCAGCAGTGTTGGTGGAATGGCGGGGGCTTACAATGAGCAGTTCTTC.

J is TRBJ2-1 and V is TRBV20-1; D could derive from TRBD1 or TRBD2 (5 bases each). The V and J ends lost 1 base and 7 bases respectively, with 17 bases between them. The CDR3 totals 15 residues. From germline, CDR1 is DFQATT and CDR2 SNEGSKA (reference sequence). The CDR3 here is CSARAGRVGRNEQFF. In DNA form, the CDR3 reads TGCAGTGCTAGAGCGGGACGGGTAGGTCGGAATGAGCAGTTCTTC.

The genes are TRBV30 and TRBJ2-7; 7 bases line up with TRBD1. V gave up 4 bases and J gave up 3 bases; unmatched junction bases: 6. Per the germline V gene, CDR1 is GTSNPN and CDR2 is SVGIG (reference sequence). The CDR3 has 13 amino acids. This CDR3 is CAWNTGALYEQYF. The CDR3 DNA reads TGTGCCTGGAATACAGGGGCCCTCTACGAGCAGTACTTC.

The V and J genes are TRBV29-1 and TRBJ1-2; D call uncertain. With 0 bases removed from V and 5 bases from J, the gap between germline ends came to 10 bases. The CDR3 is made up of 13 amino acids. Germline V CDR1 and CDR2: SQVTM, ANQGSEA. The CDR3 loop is CSVEDRTAYGYTF. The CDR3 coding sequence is TGCAGCGTTGAAGATCGGACGGCATATGGCTACACCTTC.

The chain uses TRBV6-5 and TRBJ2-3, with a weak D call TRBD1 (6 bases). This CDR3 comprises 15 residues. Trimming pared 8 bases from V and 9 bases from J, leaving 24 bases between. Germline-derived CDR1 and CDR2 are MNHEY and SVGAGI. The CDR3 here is CASGLQGWGTGTQYF. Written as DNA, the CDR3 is TGTGCCAGCGGCCTTCAGGGGTGGGGCACAGGGACGCAGTATTTT.

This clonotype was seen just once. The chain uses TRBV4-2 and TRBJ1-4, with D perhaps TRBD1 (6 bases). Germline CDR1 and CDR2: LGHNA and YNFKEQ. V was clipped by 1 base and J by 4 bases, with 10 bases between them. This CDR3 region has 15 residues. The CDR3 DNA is TGTGCCAGCAGCCAAGGTCAACAGGGTAATGAAAAACTGTTTTTT. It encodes CASSQGQQGNEKLFF.

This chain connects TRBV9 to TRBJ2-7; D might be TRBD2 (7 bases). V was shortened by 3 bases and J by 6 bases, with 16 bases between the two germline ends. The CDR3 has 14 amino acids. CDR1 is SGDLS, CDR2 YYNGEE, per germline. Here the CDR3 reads CASSEDGGAGEQYF. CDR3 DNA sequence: TGTGCCAGCAGCGAAGATGGGGGGGCGGGCGAGCAGTACTTC.

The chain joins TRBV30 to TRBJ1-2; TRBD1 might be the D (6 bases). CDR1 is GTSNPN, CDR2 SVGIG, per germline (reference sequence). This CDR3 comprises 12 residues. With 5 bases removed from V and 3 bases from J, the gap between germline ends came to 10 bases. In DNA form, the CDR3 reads TGTGCCTGGGGGGGCAACGACTATGGCTACACCTTC. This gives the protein CAWGGNDYGYTF.

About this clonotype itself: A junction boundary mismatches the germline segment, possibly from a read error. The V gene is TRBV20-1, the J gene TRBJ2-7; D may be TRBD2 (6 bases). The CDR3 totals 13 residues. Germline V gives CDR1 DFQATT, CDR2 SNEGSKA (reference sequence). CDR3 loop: CSARDPVGIAVPF. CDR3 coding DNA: TGCAGTGCTAGAGACCCCGTGGGGATAGCGGTACCCTTC.

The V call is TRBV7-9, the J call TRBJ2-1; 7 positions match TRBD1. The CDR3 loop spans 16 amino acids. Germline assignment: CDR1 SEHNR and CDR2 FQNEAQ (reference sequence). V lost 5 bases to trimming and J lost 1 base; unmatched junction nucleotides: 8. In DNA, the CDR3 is TGTGCCAGCAGCCTCACCAAGGGGGCTTCCTACAATGAGCAGTTCTTC. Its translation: CASSLTKGASYNEQFF.

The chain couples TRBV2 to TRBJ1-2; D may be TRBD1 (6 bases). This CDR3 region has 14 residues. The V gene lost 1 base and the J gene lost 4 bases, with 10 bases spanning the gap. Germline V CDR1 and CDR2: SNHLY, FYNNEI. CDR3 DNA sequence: TGTGCCAGCAGTGAAGAGGACAGCAGCTATGGCTACACCTTC. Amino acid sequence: CASSEEDSSYGYTF. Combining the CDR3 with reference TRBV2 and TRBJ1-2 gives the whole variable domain EPEVTQTPSHQVTQMGQEVILRCVPISNHLYFYWYRQILGQKVEFLVSFYNNEISEKSEIFDDQFSVERPDGSNFTLKIRSTKLEDSAMYFCASSEEDSSYGYTFGSGTRLTVV.

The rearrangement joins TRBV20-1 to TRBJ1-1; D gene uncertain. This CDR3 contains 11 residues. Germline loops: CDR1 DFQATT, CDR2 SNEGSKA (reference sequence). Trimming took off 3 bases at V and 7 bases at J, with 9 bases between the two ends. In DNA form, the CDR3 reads TGCAGTGCTAGCTCGCGGAATGAAGCTTTCTTT. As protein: CSASSRNEAFF.

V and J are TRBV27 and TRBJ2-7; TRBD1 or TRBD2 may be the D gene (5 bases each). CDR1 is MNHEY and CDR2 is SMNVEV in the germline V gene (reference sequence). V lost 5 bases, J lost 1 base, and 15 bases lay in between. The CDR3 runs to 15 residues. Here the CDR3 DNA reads TGTGCCAGCAGTCGGGGCTCCCAACGATCCTACGAGCAGTACTTC. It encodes CASSRGSQRSYEQYF.

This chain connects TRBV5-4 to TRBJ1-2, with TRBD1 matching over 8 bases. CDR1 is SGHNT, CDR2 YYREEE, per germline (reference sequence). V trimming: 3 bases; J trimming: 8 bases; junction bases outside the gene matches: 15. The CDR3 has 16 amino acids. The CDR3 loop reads CASSSQGATVSRGYTF. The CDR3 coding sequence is TGTGCCAGCAGCTCCCAGGGGGCGACGGTTTCGCGGGGCTACACCTTC. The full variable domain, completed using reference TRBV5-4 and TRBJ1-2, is ETGVTQSPTHLIKTRGQQVTLRCSSQSGHNTVSWYQQALGQGPQFIFQYYREEENGRGNFPPRFSGLQFPNYSSELNVNALELDDSALYLCASSSQGATVSRGYTFGSGTRLTVV.

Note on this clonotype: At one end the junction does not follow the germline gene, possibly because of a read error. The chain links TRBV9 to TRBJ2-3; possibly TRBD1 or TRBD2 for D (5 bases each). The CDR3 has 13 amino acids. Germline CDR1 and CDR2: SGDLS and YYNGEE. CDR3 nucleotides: TGTGCCAGCAGCGGAGAACGGGACGGAAACAGTATCTTT. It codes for CASSGERDGNSIF.

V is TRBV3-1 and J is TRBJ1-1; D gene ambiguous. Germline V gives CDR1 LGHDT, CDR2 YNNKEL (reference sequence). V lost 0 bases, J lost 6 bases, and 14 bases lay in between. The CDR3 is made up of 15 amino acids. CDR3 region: CASSQESLGGPEAFF. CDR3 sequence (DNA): TGTGCCAGCAGCCAAGAGAGCCTAGGAGGTCCTGAAGCTTTCTTT.

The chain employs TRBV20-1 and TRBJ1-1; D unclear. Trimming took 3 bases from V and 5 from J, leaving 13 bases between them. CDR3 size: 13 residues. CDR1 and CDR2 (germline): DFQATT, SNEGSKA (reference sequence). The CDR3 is CSASWVDDTEAFF. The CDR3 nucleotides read TGCAGTGCTAGCTGGGTTGATGATACTGAAGCTTTCTTT.

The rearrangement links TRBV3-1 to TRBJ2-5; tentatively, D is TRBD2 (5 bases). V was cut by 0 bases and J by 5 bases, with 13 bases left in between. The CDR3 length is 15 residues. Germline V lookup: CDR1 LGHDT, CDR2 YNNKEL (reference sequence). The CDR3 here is CASSQDPLASETQYF. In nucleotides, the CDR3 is TGTGCCAGCAGCCAAGATCCCCTAGCTAGCGAGACCCAGTACTTC.

CDR3 residues: CSASPPIAYGGYTF. The CDR3 DNA sequence: TGCAGTGCTTCTCCTCCTATCGCCTATGGAGGCTACACCTTC. The genes are TRBV20-1 and TRBJ1-2; no firm D call. CDR3 size: 14 residues. The germline gives CDR1 DFQATT, CDR2 SNEGSKA (reference sequence). V was trimmed by 5 bases and J by 8 bases, leaving 21 bases between them.

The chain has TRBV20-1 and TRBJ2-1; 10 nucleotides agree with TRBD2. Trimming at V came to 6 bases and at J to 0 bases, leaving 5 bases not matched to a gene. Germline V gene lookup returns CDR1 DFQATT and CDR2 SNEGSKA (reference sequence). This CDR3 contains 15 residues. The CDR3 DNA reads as TGCAGTGCCCAGAGCGGGGGGGTCTCCTACAATGAGCAGTTCTTC. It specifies CSAQSGGVSYNEQFF.

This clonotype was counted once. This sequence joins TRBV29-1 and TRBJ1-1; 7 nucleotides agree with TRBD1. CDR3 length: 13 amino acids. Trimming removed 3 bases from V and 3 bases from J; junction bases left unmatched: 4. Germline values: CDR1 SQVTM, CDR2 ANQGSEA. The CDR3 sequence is CSVELGTDTEAFF. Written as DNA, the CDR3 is TGCAGCGTTGAGCTCGGGACAGACACTGAAGCTTTCTTT. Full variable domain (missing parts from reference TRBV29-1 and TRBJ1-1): SAVISQKPSRDICQRGTSLTIQCQVDSQVTMMFWYRQQPGQSLTLIATANQGSEATYESGFVIDKFPISRPNLTFSTLTVSNMSPEDSSIYLCSVELGTDTEAFFGQGTRLTVV.

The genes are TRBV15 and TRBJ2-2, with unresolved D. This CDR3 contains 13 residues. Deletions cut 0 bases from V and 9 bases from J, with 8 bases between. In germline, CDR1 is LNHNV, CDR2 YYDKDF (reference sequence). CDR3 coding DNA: TGTGCCACCAGCAGAGATCTAAGCTGGGAGCTGTTTTTT. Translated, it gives CATSRDLSWELFF.

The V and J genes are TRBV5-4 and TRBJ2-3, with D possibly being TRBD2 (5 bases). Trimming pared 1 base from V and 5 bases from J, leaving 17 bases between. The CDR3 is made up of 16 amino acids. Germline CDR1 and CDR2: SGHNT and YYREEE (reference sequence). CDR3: CASSLPADSRVDTQYF. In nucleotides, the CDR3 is TGTGCCAGCAGCTTGCCAGCGGACTCCCGTGTAGATACGCAGTATTTT.

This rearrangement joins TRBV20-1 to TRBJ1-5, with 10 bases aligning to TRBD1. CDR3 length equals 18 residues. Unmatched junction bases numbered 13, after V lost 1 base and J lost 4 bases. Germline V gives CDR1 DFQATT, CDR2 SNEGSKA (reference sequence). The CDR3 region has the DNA TGCAGTGCTAGAGCTTCCCTATCCGGGACAGGGGTAAATCAGCCCCAGCATTTT. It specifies CSARASLSGTGVNQPQHF.

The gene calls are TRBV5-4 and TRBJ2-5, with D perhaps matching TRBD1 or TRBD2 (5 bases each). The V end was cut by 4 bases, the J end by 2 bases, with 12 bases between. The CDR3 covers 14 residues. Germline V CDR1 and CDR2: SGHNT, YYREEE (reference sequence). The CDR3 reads CASSPRDAQETQYF. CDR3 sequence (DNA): TGTGCCAGCAGCCCCCGGGACGCACAAGAGACCCAGTACTTC.

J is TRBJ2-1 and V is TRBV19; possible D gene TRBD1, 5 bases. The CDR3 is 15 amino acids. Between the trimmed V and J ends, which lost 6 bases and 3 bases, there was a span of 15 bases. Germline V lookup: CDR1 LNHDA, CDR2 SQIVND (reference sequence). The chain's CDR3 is CASSREARDYNEQFF. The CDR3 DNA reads TGTGCCAGTAGCCGCGAGGCCAGGGACTACAATGAGCAGTTCTTC. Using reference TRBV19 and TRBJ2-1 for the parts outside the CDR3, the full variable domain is DGGITQSPKYLFRKEGQNVTLSCEQNLNHDAMYWYRQDPGQGLRLIYYSQIVNDFQKGDIAEGYSVSREKKESFPLTVTSAQKNPTAFYLCASSREARDYNEQFFGPGTRLTVL.

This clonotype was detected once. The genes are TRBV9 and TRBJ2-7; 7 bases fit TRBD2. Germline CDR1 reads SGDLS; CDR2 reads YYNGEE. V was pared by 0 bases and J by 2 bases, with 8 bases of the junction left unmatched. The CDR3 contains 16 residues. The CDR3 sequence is CASSVDGGGLPYEQYF. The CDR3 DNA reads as TGTGCCAGCAGCGTAGATGGCGGGGGACTTCCCTACGAGCAGTACTTC. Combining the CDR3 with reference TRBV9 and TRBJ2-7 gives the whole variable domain DSGVTQTPKHLITATGQRVTLRCSPRSGDLSVYWYQQSLDQGLQFLIQYYNGEERAKGNILERFSAQQFPDLHSELNLSSLELGDSALYFCASSVDGGGLPYEQYFGPGTRLTVT.